This TCR beta chain originates from a study of blood T cells in healthy people across ages. Healthy Russian Caucasian donors spanned ages about 6 to 100 years. CDR3 length equals 14 residues. Between the trimmed V and J ends, which lost 0 bases and 5 bases, there was a span of 10 bases. Primed by a sample-barcoded 5' primer and a J-beta primer mix, a second PCR proceeded for about 7 to 11 cycles. A tag from a template-switch adaptor with 12 random nucleotides marked each cDNA molecule. MiXCR, run by TCRdb on the 5' RACE reads, gives a single entry per CDR3 protein. This sample has about 1.8 million distinct CDR3 sequences, with roughly 50% found just once.

The sequenced sample consisted of blood. The chain has TRBV12-3 or TRBV12-4 and TRBJ2-5; D could derive from TRBD1 or TRBD2 (5 bases each). The receptor was derived from a woman between 35 and 50 years old in good health. CDR3 residues: CASSLAGVEETQYF. The DNA of the CDR3 is TGTGCCAGCAGTTTAGCGGGGGTGGAGGAGACCCAGTACTTC.